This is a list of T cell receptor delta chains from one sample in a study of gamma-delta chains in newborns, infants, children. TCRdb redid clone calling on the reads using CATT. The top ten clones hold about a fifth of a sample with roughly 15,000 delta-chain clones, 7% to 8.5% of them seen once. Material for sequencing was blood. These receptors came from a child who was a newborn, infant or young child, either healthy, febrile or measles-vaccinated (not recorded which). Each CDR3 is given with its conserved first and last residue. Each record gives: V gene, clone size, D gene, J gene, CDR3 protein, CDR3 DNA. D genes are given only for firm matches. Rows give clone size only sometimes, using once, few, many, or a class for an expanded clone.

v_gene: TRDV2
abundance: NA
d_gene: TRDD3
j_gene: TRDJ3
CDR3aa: CACDTLLGDTSWDTRQMFF
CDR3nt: TGTGCCTGTGACACTCTACTGGGGGATACGTCCTGGGACACCCGACAGATGTTTTTC

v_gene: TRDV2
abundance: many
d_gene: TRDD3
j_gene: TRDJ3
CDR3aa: CACDTVLGALSWDTRQMFF
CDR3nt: TGTGCCTGTGACACCGTACTGGGGGCCCTCTCCTGGGACACCCGACAGATGTTTTTC

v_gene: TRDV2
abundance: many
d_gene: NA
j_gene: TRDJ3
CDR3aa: CACDTWGTSWDTRQMFF
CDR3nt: TGTGCCTGTGACACCTGGGGTACTTCCTGGGACACCCGACAGATGTTTTTC

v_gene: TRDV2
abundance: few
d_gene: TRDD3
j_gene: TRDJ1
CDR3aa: CACDIPGDWGIRRKYGKLIF
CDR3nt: TGTGCCTGTGACATTCCGGGGGACTGGGGGATACGCAGGAAGTACGGTAAACTCATCTTT

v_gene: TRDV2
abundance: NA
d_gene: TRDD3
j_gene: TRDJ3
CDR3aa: CACDTLSGTGDYKGSWDTRQMFF
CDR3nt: TGTGCCTGTGACACCCTCTCTGGTACTGGGGACTACAAAGGGTCCTGGGACACCCGACAGATGTTTTTC

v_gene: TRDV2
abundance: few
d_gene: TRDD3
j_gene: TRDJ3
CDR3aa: CACDNWGIGSWDTRQMFF
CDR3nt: TGTGCCTGTGACAACTGGGGGATAGGGTCCTGGGACACCCGACAGATGTTTTTC

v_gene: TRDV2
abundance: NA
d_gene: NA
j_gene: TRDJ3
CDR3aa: CACDTVQGGSSWDTRQMFF
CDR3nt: TGTGCCTGTGACACCGTTCAGGGGGGTAGCTCCTGGGACACCCGACAGATGTTTTTC

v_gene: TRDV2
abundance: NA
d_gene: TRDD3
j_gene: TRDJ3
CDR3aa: CACDTLVLGDSSWYTRQMFF
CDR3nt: TGTGCCTGTGACACCCTCGTACTGGGGGATAGCTCCTGGTACACCCGACAGATGTTTTTC

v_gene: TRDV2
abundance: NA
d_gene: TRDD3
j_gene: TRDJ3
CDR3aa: CACDTVLGDTPFSWDTRQMFF
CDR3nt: TGTGCCTGTGACACCGTACTGGGGGATACCCCCTTCTCCTGGGACACCCGACAGATGTTTTTC

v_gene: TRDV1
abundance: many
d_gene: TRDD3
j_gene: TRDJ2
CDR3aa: CALGEGGYALTAQLFF
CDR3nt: TGTGCTCTTGGGGAAGGGGGATACGCTTTGACAGCACAACTCTTCTTT

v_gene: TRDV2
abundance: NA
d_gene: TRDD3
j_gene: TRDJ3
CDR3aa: CACDTGYWGIPSSWDTRQMFF
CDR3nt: TGCGCCTGTGACACCGGTTACTGGGGGATACCCAGCTCCTGGGACACCCGACAGATGTTTTTC

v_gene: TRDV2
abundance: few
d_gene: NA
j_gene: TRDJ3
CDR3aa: CACDTAERAWDTRQMFF
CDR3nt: TGTGCCTGTGACACCGCCGAGCGGGCCTGGGACACCCGACAGATGTTTTTC

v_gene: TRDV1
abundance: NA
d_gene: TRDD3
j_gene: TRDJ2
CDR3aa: CALGELSGGYAQAAQLFF
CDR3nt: TGTGCTCTTGGGGAACTTTCCGGGGGATACGCGCAGGCAGCACAACTCTTCTTT

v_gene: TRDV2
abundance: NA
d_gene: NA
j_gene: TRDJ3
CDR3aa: CACDTVSYPPWDTRQMFF
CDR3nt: TGTGCCTGTGACACCGTATCATACCCCCCCTGGGACACCCGACAGATGTTTTTC

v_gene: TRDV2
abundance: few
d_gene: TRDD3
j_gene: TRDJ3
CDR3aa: CACDTLTGGYGSSWDTRQMFF
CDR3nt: TGTGCCTGTGACACTTTGACTGGGGGATACGGAAGCTCCTGGGACACCCGACAGATGTTTTTC

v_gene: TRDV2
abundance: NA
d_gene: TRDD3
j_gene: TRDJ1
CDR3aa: CACDTVGDTGTDKLIF
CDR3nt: TGTGCCTGTGACACCGTGGGGGATACGGGTACCGATAAACTCATCTTT

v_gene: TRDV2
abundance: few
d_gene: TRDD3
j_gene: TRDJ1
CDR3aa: CACDVLGVPYTDKLIF
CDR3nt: TGTGCCTGCGACGTACTGGGGGTCCCGTACACCGATAAACTCATCTTT

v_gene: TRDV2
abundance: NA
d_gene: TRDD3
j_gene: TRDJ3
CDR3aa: CACDALLGDISSWDTRQMFF
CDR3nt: TGTGCCTGTGACGCCCTACTGGGGGACATAAGCTCCTGGGACACCCGACAGATGTTTTTC

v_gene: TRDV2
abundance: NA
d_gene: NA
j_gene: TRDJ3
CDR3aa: CACDRIPGTISSWDTRQMFF
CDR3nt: TGTGCCTGTGACCGTATTCCGGGCACGATAAGCTCCTGGGACACCCGACAGATGTTTTTC

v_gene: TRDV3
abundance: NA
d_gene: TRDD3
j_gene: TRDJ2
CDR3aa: CAFRGDTTAQLFF
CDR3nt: TGTGCCTTTAGGGGGGATACGACAGCACAACTCTTCTTT

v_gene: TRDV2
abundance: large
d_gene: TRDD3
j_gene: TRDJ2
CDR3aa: CACDILGDTTAQLFF
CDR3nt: TGTGCCTGTGACATACTGGGGGATACGACAGCACAACTCTTCTTT

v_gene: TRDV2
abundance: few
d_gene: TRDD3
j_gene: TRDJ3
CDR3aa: CACDRLGASSWDTRQMFF
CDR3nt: TGTGCCTGTGACAGACTGGGGGCGAGCTCCTGGGACACCCGACAGATGTTCTTC

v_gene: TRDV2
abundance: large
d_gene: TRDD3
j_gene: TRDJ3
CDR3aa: CACDKVLGDTWDTRQMFF
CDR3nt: TGTGCCTGTGACAAAGTACTGGGGGATACCTGGGACACCCGACAGATGTTTTTC

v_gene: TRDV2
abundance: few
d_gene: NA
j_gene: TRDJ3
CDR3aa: CACDTVAGDLSSWDTRQTFF
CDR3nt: TGTGCCTGTGACACCGTAGCAGGGGACCTGAGCTCCTGGGACACCCGACAGACGTTTTTC

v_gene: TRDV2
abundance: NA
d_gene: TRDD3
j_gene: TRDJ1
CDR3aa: CACDTGGYPTDKLIF
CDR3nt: TGTGCCTGTGACACTGGGGGATACCCCACCGATAAACTCATCTTT

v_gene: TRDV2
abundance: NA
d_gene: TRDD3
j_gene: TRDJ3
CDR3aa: CACDTGGYWSWDTRQMFF
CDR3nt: TGTGCCTGTGACACTGGGGGATATTGGTCCTGGGACACCCGCCAGATGTTTTTC

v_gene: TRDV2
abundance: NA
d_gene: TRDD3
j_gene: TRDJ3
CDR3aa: CACDIVLGDTRSSWDTRQMFF
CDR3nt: TGTGCCTGTGACATAGTACTGGGGGATACGCGGAGCTCCTGGGACACCCGACAGATGTTTTTC

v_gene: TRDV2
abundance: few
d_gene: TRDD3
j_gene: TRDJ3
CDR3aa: CACDTLGDTSWDTRQMFF
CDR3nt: TGTGCCTGTGACACGTTGGGGGATACCTCCTGGGACACCCGACAGATGTTTTTC

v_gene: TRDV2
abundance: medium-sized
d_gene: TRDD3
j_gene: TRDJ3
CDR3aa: CACDTGGYLSSWDTRQMFF
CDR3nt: TGTGCCTGTGACACTGGGGGATACCTAAGCTCCTGGGACACCCGACAGATGTTTTTC

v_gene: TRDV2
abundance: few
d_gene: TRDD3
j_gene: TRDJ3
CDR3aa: CACDKLGDPWDTRQMFF
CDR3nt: TGTGCCTGTGACAAGCTGGGGGACCCCTGGGACACCCGACAGATGTTTTTC

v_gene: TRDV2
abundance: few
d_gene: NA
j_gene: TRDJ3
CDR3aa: CACDRGSWDTRQMFF
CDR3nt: TGTGCCTGTGACAGGGGCTCCTGGGACACCCGACAGATGTTTTTC

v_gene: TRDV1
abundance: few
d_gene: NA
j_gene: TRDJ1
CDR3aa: CALGGASSLPDLVLGVLPYTDKLIF
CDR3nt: TGTGCTCTTGGGGGGGCCTCGAGCCTTCCTGATTTGGTACTGGGGGTCCTTCCGTACACCGATAAACTCATCTTT

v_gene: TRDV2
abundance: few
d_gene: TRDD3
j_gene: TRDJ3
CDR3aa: CACDRTGGHSWDTRQMFF
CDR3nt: TGTGCCTGTGACCGTACTGGGGGCCACTCCTGGGACACCCGACAGATGTTTTTC

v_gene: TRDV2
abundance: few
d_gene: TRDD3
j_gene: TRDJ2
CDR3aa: CACDTVLLGDKMTAQLFF
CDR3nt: TGTGCCTGTGACACCGTTTTACTGGGGGATAAAATGACAGCGCAACTCTTCTTT

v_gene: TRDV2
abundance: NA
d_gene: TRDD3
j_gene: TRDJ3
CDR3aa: CACDTWGTPPTWDTRQMFF
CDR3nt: TGTGCCTGTGACACCTGGGGGACGCCCCCTACCTGGGACACCCGACAGATGTTTTTC

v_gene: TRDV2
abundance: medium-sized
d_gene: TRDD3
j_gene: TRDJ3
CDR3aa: CACDTVLGDTLSSWDTRQMFF
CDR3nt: TGTGCCTGTGACACCGTACTGGGGGATACATTGAGCTCCTGGGACACCCGACAGATGTTTTTC

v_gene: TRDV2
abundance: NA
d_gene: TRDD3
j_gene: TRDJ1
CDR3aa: CACDTAGYKGYTDKLIF
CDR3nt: TGTGCCTGTGACACCGCGGGATACAAGGGGTACACCGATAAACTCATCTTT

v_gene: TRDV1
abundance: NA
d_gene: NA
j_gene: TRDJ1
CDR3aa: CALGEKEWLQDTRGKLIF
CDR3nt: TGTGCTCTTGGGGAAAAGGAATGGCTACAGGATACACGGGGTAAACTCATCTTT

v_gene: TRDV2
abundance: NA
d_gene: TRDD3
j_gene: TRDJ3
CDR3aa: CACDTISTGGSWDTRQMFF
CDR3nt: TGTGCCTGTGACACCATCAGTACTGGGGGATCCTGGGACACCCGACAGATGTTTTTC

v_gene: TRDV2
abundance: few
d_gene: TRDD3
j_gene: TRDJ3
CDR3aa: CACDTGGITWDTRQMFF
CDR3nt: TGTGCCTGTGACACCGGGGGGATCACCTGGGACACCCGACAGATGTTTTTC

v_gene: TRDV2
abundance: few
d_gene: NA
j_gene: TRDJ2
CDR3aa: CACDTGMVSSQLFF
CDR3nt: TGTGCCTGTGACACGGGGATGGTTAGTTCACAACTCTTCTTT

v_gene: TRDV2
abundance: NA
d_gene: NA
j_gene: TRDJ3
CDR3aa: CACDTVGDPSSWDTRQMFF
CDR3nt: TGTGCCTGTGACACTGTTGGGGATCCGAGCTCCTGGGACACCCGACAGATGTTTTTC

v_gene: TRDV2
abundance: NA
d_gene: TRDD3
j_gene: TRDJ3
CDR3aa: CACDAVLGDLSSWDTRQMFF
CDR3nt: TGTGCCTGTGACGCAGTACTGGGGGACCTGAGCTCCTGGGACACCCGACAGATGTTTTTC

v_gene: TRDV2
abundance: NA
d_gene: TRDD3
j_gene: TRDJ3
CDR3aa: CACDKLGDTRWDTRQMFF
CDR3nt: TGTGCCTGTGACAAACTGGGGGATACGCGGTGGGACACCCGACAGATGTTTTTC

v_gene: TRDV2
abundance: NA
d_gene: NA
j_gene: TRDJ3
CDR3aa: CACDPMGASHSWDTRQMFF
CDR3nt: TGTGCCTGTGACCCCATGGGTGCCTCTCACTCCTGGGACACCCGACAGATGTTTTTC

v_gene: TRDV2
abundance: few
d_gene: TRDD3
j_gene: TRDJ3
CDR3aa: CACDTWGIQGSWDTRQMFF
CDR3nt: TGTGCCTGTGACACCTGGGGGATACAAGGCTCCTGGGACACCCGACAGATGTTTTTC

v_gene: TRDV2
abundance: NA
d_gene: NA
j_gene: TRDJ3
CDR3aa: CACDSLGAWDTRQMFF
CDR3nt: TGTGCCTGTGACTCCCTGGGAGCCTGGGACACCCGACAGATGTTTTTC

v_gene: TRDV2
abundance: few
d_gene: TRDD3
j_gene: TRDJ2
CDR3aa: CARDTLGDTTAQLFF
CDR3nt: TGTGCCCGCGACACGCTGGGGGATACGACAGCACAACTCTTCTTT

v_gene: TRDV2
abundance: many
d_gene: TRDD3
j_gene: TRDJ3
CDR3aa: CACDRILGDTWDTRQMFF
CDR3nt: TGTGCCTGTGACAGGATACTGGGGGATACCTGGGACACCCGACAGATGTTTTTC

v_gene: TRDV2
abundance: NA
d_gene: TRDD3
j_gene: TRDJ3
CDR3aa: CACDYWGAPSWDTRQMFF
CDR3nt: TGTGCCTGTGACTACTGGGGGGCCCCCTCCTGGGACACCCGACAGATGTTTTTC

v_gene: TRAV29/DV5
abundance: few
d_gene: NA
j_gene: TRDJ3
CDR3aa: CSVLLCSKRETSSWDTRLMFF
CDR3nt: NA

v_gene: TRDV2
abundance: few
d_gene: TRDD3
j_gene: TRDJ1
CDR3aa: CACDALTGDYTDKLIF
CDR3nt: TGTGCCTGTGACGCCCTAACTGGGGATTACACCGATAAACTCATCTTT

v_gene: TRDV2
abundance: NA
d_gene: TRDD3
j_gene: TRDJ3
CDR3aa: CACVTVLGDTRTWDTRQMFF
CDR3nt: TGTGCCTGTGTCACCGTACTGGGGGATACGCGGACCTGGGACACCCGACAGATGTTTTTC